This entry features one TCR beta chain sequence. These data belong to a study of CD8+ T cells in alopecia areata. The V gene lost 4 bases and the J gene lost 1 base, with 4 bases spanning the gap. Germline V gene lookup returns CDR1 MNHEY and CDR2 SMNVEV (reference sequence). This CDR3 spans 12 amino acids. After isolation, RNA underwent reverse transcription to generate cDNA as the sequencing template. This table comes from immunoSEQ multiplex PCR, and its TCRdb copy is limited to in-frame clones, with some not included. This sample has tens of thousands of clones, with roughly 51% found just once. The sequencing input was NKG2D-high CD8+ T cells sorted from blood. The TCR comes from a human donor with alopecia areata. The chain carries TRBV27 and TRBJ1-1, with D uncertain. CDR3 nucleotide sequence: TGTGCCAGCAGTTCGAGGAACACTGAAGCTTTCTTT. Translated, it gives CASSSRNTEAFF.